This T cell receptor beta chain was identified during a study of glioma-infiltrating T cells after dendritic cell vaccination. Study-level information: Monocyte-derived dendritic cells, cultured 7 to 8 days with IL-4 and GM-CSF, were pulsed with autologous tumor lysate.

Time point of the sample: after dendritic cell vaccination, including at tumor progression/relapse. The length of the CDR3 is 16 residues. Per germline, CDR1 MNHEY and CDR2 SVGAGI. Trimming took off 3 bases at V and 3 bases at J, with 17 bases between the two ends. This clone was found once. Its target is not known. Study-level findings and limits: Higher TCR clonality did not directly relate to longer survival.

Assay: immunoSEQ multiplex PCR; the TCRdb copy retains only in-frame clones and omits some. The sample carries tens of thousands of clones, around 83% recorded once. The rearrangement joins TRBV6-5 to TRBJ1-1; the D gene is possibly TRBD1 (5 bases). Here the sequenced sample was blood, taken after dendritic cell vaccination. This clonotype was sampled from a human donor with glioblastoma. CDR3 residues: CASSYRAGPFYTEAFF. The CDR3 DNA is TGTGCCAGCAGTTATCGGGCAGGGCCTTTTTACACTGAAGCTTTCTTT.